The clone carrying this T cell receptor (beta chain) was observed at least ten times. CDR1 and CDR2 (germline): SGHNT, YYREEE (reference sequence). The V end lost 5 bases, the J end lost 7 bases, and 12 bases lay between the germline ends. There are 13 residues in the CDR3. Extraction and reverse transcription of RNA yielded cDNA as the sequencing template. Produced via immunoSEQ multiplex PCR; TCRdb's table is partial and in-frame only. The sample has 130,000 to 150,000 clones; around 50% are singletons. This sample stems from a study of CD8+ T cells in alopecia areata. Cell sorting was applied to PBMCs, and CD4+ and CD8+ T cells were collected.

The chain employs TRBV5-4 and TRBJ2-2; D call uncertain. The sample was CD4+ T cells sorted from blood. This sequence was found in a human donor with alopecia areata. In nucleotides, the CDR3 is TGTGCCAGCAGGATTGTTGGAGTCGGGGAGCTGTTTTTT. Translating it yields CASRIVGVGELFF.